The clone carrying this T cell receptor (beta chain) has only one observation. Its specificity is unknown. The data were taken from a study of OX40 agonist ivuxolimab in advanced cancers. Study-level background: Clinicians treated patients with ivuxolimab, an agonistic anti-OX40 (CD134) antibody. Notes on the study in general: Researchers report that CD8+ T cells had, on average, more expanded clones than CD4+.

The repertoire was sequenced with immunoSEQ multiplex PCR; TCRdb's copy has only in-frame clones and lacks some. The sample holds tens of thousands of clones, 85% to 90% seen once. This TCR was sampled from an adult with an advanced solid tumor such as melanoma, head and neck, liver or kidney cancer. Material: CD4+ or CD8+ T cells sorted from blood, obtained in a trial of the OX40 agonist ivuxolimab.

The CDR3 DNA is TGTGCCAGCAGCCGGACTAGCGGGAACGCGGCCTACGAGCAGTACTTC. This gives the protein CASSRTSGNAAYEQYF. The V gene is TRBV11-3, the J gene TRBJ2-7; 12 bases are shared with TRBD2. The CDR3 is made up of 16 amino acids. The germline gives CDR1 SGHNT, CDR2 YENEEA. The V segment lost 5 bases and the J segment 2 bases; nucleotides outside the gene matches: 7.